This T cell receptor (beta chain) was identified in a study of blood T cell repertoires in COVID-19. Here immunoSEQ multiplex PCR was the method, and the copy in TCRdb shows in-frame clones only, minus some. The sample includes hundreds of thousands of clones, around 87% seen only once; the top ten take roughly 2%. The sequence was obtained from a man aged 35-49 years in a cohort exposed to, infected with or recovered from COVID-19 (not recorded which). Input material: PBMCs or T cells enriched from blood (not recorded which).

The DNA of the CDR3 is TGTGCCAGCAGCCAACCACTAGCGGGGCTAGGCACAGATACGCAGTATTTT. It translates to CASSQPLAGLGTDTQYF. The V gene is TRBV3-1 (or the pseudogene TRBV3-2), the J gene TRBJ2-3, with TRBD2 matching over 10 bases. Trimming took 2 bases from V and 1 from J; bases not matched to a gene: 6. The CDR3 is 17 amino acids. Germline lookup yields CDR1 LGHDT and CDR2 YNNKEL (reference sequence).